The sample holds one count of the clone carrying this T cell receptor (beta chain). The V end was cut by 0 bases, the J end by 2 bases, with 8 bases between. The CDR3 extends over 14 amino acids. The germline V gene has CDR1 SGHNT and CDR2 YENEEA. Primers: 60 Vbeta forward and 13 Jbeta reverse. TCRdb's table, derived via immunoSEQ multiplex PCR, lists solely in-frame clones and lacks some. The sample lists about 43,000 clones; 51% were seen once. These data come from a study of cytomegalovirus exposure and HLA in healthy donors. The wider study: Of the donors genotyped, 398 in all, over 80% fell in the Caucasian-associated ancestry cluster.

The source of this sequence is a man in his sixties in good health and CMV-seronegative. The genes are TRBV11-3 and TRBJ2-7, with D tentatively TRBD1 (6 bases). The specimen was PBMCs. The CDR3 is CASSLEKGAYEQYF. CDR3 bases: TGTGCCAGCAGCTTAGAAAAGGGGGCCTACGAGCAGTACTTC.